The 8 T cell receptor beta chains reported below all come from one sample, sequenced in a study of resident and recirculating memory T cells in vitiligo. TCRdb keeps only in-frame clones here, not all; method: immunoSEQ multiplex PCR. The data contain about 76,000 clones, around 92% of them singletons. Sequencing was performed on blood. These receptors were taken from a male donor with vitiligo.

The CDR3 DNA is TGTGCCAGCAGTTTAGCGGGGGGAGTAGAGCAGTACTTC. Residues: CASSLAGGVEQYF. The rearrangement joins TRBV28 to TRBJ2-7; 8 nucleotides agree with TRBD2. Germline V gives CDR1 MDHEN, CDR2 SYDVKM. V was pared by 2 bases and J by 7 bases, with 4 bases of the junction left unmatched. This CDR3 has 13 residues.

A single count supports this clone. The chain has TRBV27 and TRBJ1-2, with TRBD1 matching 7 bases. V lost 5 bases and J lost 4; bases outside the gene matches: 7. Per the germline V gene, CDR1 is MNHEY and CDR2 is SMNVEV (reference sequence). The CDR3 covers 14 residues. The CDR3 region is CASSPTGTVYGYTF. CDR3 bases: TGTGCCAGCAGTCCTACCGGGACAGTCTATGGCTACACCTTC.

The chain combines TRBV5-1 with TRBJ2-1; no clear D gene. The ends were cut back, 0 bases at V and 0 bases at J, with 10 bases in the middle. Per the germline V gene, CDR1 is SGHRS and CDR2 is YFSETQ. The CDR3 is 16 residues long. CDR3 in DNA: TGCGCCAGCAGCTTGGAATTTCCGAGCTCCTACAATGAGCAGTTCTTC. As protein: CASSLEFPSSYNEQFF.

The rearrangement links TRBV6-5 to TRBJ2-7, with 10 positions matching TRBD1. The germline V gene has CDR1 MNHEY and CDR2 SVGAGI. The V and J ends lost 2 bases and 0 bases, in that order; junction bases with no gene match: 1. The CDR3 is 15 amino acids. The CDR3: CASSYRDRGSYEQYF. The DNA for the CDR3 is TGTGCCAGCAGTTACCGGGACAGGGGCTCCTACGAGCAGTACTTC.

This clone came up once. The V and J genes are TRBV25-1 and TRBJ2-7; tentative D call: TRBD2 (5 bases). The CDR3 consists of 14 residues. Trimming took 3 bases from V and 0 from J, leaving 9 bases between them. Germline V CDR1 and CDR2: MGHDK, SYGVNS. Here the CDR3 DNA reads TGTGCCAGCAGTGAGGCGGGCCACTCCTACGAGCAGTACTTC. Protein: CASSEAGHSYEQYF.

The CDR3 is CASSPSAGGPHEQYF. The CDR3, as DNA: TGTGCCAGCAGCCCCTCAGCGGGAGGGCCCCACGAGCAGTACTTC. The J gene is TRBJ2-7, the V gene TRBV6-5; 10 positions agree with TRBD2. Per germline, CDR1 MNHEY and CDR2 SVGAGI. V lost 6 bases to trimming and J lost 5 bases; unmatched junction nucleotides: 10. This CDR3 is 15 amino acids long.

The rearrangement joins TRBV5-6 to TRBJ2-7; D may be TRBD2 (5 bases). This CDR3 has 13 amino acids. In germline, CDR1 is SGHDT, CDR2 YYEEEE. The V and J ends lost 3 bases and 2 bases respectively, with 9 bases between them. CDR3 loop: CASSWSGTYEQYF. Here the CDR3 DNA reads TGTGCCAGCAGCTGGTCGGGAACCTACGAGCAGTACTTC.

This clone was seen just once. This chain joins TRBV28 and TRBJ2-3; 9 positions match TRBD1. The V and J ends lost 7 bases and 1 base, in that order; junction bases with no gene match: 18. This CDR3 is built from 19 residues. Germline CDR1 reads MDHEN; CDR2 reads SYDVKM. The CDR3 DNA follows: TGTGCCAGCACTACTAGCCTCCGGGACAGGGTTACCCGCACAGATACGCAGTATTTT. Its protein product is CASTTSLRDRVTRTDTQYF.